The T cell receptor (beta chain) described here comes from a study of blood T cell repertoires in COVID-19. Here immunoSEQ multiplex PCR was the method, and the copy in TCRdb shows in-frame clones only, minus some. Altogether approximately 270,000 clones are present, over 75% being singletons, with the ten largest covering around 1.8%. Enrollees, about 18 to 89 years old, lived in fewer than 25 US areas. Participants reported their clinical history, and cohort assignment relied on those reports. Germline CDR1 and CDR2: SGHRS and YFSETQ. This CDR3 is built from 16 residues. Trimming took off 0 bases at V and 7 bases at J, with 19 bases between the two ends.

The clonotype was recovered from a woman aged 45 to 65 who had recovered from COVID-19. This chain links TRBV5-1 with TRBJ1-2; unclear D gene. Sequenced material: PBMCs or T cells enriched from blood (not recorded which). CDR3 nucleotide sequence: TGCGCCAGCAGCTTGGGTGGCGGAGCCCCAAGCGGTGGCTACACCTTC. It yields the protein CASSLGGGAPSGGYTF.